This T cell receptor (beta chain) was found in a study of Tregs in tolerant kidney transplant recipients. Deletions cut 2 bases from V and 0 bases from J, with 11 bases between. The CDR3 consists of 16 residues. Germline CDR1 reads MDHEN; CDR2 reads SYDVKM. Clones were sequenced by immunoSEQ multiplex PCR, and TCRdb holds only the in-frame ones, with some missing. The table shows approximately 41,000 clones, with around 95% occurring only once. Comment on this clone: Its antigen is unknown.

The chain employs TRBV28 and TRBJ1-3; D might be TRBD1 (5 bases). This sequence originates from a human donor in good health. The sample was Tregs from blood cultured with allogeneic cells. The CDR3 loop is CASSLRQFNSGNTIYF. CDR3 sequence (DNA): TGTGCCAGCAGTTTAAGACAGTTCAACTCTGGAAACACCATATATTTT.